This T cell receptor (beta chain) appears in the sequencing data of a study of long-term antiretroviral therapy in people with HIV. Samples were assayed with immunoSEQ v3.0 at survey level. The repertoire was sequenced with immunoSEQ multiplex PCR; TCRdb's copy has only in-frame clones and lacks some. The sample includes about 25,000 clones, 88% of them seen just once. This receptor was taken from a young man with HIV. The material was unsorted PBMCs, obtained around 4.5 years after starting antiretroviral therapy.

The CDR3 protein is CASSVAGASYNEQFF. DNA of the CDR3: TGTGCCAGCAGCGTAGCTGGCGCTTCCTACAATGAGCAGTTCTTC. The V gene is TRBV9, the J gene TRBJ2-1; no firm D call. CDR1 and CDR2 (germline): SGDLS, YYNGEE. Trimming took 0 bases from V and 1 from J, leaving 8 bases between them. The CDR3 is 15 amino acids.